This TCR beta chain was identified during a study of vaccination and CD4 T cells after COVID-19. This clonotype was seen more than once but under ten times. Its target is unknown. Cultured CD4+ T cell DNA was sequenced using the Oncomine TCR Beta short-read assay. TCRdb reanalysed the PCR reads using MiXCR and keeps one entry per CDR3 protein. The sample lists approximately 11,000 distinct CDR3 sequences; 20% to 30% were seen once. Regarding treatment: approximately nine-day PBMC culture with coronavirus spike peptide pools or control peptides (ViraFEST assay). The CDR3 totals 13 residues. Trimming at V came to 3 bases and at J to 13 bases, leaving 10 bases not matched to a gene. Germline V lookup: CDR1 MNHEY, CDR2 SVGAGI.

The chain recombines TRBV6-5 with TRBJ1-2, with 8 bases lining up with TRBD1. The TCR originated in a human donor who received a COVID-19 vaccine. Specimen: CD4+ T cells from blood, cultured in vitro, collected before SARS-CoV-2 vaccination. CDR3 amino acids: CASSYSTGGVGTF. CDR3 nucleotide sequence: TGTGCCAGCAGTTATTCCACAGGGGGAGTGGGCACCTTC.